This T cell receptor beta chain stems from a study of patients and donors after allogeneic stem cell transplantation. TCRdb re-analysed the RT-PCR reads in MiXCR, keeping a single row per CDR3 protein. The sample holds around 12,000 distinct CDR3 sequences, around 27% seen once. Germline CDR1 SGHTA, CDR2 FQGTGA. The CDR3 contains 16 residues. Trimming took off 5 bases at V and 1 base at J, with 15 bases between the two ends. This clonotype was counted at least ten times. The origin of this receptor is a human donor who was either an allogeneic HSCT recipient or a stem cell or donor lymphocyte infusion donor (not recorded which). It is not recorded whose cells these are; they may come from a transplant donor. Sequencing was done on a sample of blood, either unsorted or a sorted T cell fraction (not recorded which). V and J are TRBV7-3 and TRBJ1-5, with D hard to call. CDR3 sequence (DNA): TGTGCCAGCAGCCCCCGTCACCGCGACAGCAATCAGCCCCAGCATTTT. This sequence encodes CASSPRHRDSNQPQHF.